One and the same sample provided the 11 T cell receptor beta chains below, sequenced in a study of blood T cell repertoires in COVID-19. The repertoire was sequenced with immunoSEQ multiplex PCR; TCRdb's copy has only in-frame clones and lacks some. Counted here are 100,000 to 150,000 clones, 88% occurring once; the ten biggest clones make up about a tenth. Material: peripheral blood. The receptor set was obtained from a man over 45 with acute or convalescent COVID-19.

The CDR3 loop reads CAWNRRRGPEKLFF. CDR3 sequence (DNA): TGTGCCTGGAACCGGCGCAGGGGGCCTGAAAAACTGTTTTTT. V gene TRBV30 combines with J gene TRBJ1-4, with 8 bases lining up with TRBD1. Losses at the gene ends were 4 bases for V and 7 bases for J; bases not matched to a gene: 8. This CDR3 has 14 residues. Germline CDR1 GTSNPN, CDR2 SVGIG (reference sequence). Variable domain in full (rest from reference TRBV30 and TRBJ1-4): SQTIHQWPATLVQPVGSPLSLECTVEGTSNPNLYWYRQAAGRGLQLLFYSVGIGQISSEVPQNLSASRPQDRQFILSSKKLLLSDSGFYLCAWNRRRGPEKLFFGSGTQLSVL.

This clone came up once. Mismatch with germline at one junction end may stem from a read error. The CDR3 DNA reads TGCGCCAGCAGTTTGGCTTTACAAGAGACCCAGTACTTC. Translated: CASSLALQETQYF. The chain couples TRBV5-1 to TRBJ2-5; D gene uncertain. Germline V gene lookup returns CDR1 SGHRS and CDR2 YFSETQ. The CDR3 spans 13 residues.

This chain uses TRBV18 with TRBJ1-6; TRBD1 matches 7 bases. Trimming cost V 0 bases and J 9 bases; bases outside gene matches: 5. Germline CDR1 reads KGHSH; CDR2 reads LQKENI. The CDR3 covers 15 residues. CDR3 residues: CASSPPEGASSPLHF. In DNA form, the CDR3 reads TGTGCCAGCTCACCACCGGAGGGGGCAAGTTCACCCCTCCACTTT.

The rearrangement joins TRBV28 to TRBJ2-7, with D possibly being TRBD2 (6 bases). CDR3 size: 14 residues. CDR1 and CDR2 (germline): MDHEN, SYDVKM. With 5 bases removed from V and 3 bases from J, the gap between germline ends came to 14 bases. The DNA of the CDR3 is TGTGCCAGCAGTACTAGCTCCCGGTTCTACGAGCAGTACTTC. Translated: CASSTSSRFYEQYF.

This chain uses TRBV10-3 with TRBJ2-3; D is ambiguous. The CDR3 sequence is 13 residues long. CDR1 and CDR2 from the germline V gene are ENHRY and SYGVKD. Trimming cost V 10 bases and J 2 bases, with 13 bases left between them. The CDR3, as DNA: TGTGCCACCGCGGCCCTACCCACAGATACGCAGTATTTT. Protein product: CATAALPTDTQYF.

The rearrangement joins TRBV28 to TRBJ1-3, with D maybe TRBD1 (5 bases). Germline V gene data show CDR1 as MDHEN and CDR2 as SYDVKM. Trimming cost V 2 bases and J 0 bases, with 11 bases left between them. The CDR3 runs to 16 residues. The CDR3 bases are TGTGCCAGCAGTTTAGGTGGGGCAGGCTCTGGAAACACCATATATTTT. It specifies CASSLGGAGSGNTIYF.

J is TRBJ1-2 and V is TRBV5-4, with D hard to call. V dropped 0 bases and J dropped 8 bases, with 5 bases sitting between them. This CDR3 has 11 amino acids. Germline V gene sequence: CDR1 SGHNT, CDR2 YYREEE (reference sequence). In DNA form, the CDR3 reads TGTGCCAGCAGCTTGGACCGGGGCTACACCTTC. Its translation is CASSLDRGYTF.

Here the CDR3 reads CASAGEQNTEAFF. The CDR3, as DNA: TGCGCCAGCGCGGGGGAACAGAACACTGAAGCTTTCTTT. The rearrangement links TRBV10-1 to TRBJ1-1, with a possible D match to TRBD1 (5 bases). In germline, CDR1 is WNHNN, CDR2 SYGVQD (reference sequence). CDR3 length: 13 amino acids. Trimming left V 8 bases short and J 1 base short, with 11 bases between.

The V call is TRBV5-4, the J call TRBJ2-5, with D possibly being TRBD2 (5 bases). Germline CDR1 SGHNT, CDR2 YYREEE (reference sequence). V gave up 3 bases and J gave up 7 bases, with 16 bases separating them. The CDR3 loop spans 14 amino acids. The CDR3 DNA is TGTGCCAGCAGCTCAGGAGCGGACTCGGGGACCCAGTACTTC. Amino acids: CASSSGADSGTQYF.

The rearrangement uses TRBV6-5 and TRBJ1-5; possible D gene TRBD1, 5 bases. Trimming cost V 4 bases and J 7 bases, with 17 bases left between them. CDR1 is MNHEY and CDR2 is SVGAGI in the germline V gene. The CDR3 extends over 15 amino acids. CDR3 DNA sequence: TGTGCCAGCAGTTTACGGGTGGGGCTAGGACAGCCCCAGCATTTT. Translated, it gives CASSLRVGLGQPQHF.

This rearrangement joins TRBV28 to TRBJ1-5; maybe TRBD1 (5 bases). The length of the CDR3 is 15 residues. V lost 6 bases to trimming and J lost 1 base, with 13 bases between them. CDR1 is MDHEN, CDR2 SYDVKM, per germline. The CDR3 nucleotides read TGTGCCAGCAGCTCCGGGGGGATCAGCAATCAGCCCCAGCATTTT. Amino acids: CASSSGGISNQPQHF.